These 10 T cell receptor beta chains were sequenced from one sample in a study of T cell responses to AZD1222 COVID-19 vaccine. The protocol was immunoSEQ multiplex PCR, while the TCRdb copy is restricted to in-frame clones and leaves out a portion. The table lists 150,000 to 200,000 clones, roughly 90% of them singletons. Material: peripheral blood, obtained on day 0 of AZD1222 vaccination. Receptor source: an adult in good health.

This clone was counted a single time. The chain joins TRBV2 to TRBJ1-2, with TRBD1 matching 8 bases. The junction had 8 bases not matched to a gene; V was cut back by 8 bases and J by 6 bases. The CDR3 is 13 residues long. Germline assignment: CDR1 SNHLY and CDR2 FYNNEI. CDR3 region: CASLQGAVHGYTF. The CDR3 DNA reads TGTGCCAGCCTCCAGGGGGCTGTACATGGCTACACCTTC.

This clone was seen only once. For the CDR3, the DNA is TGTGCCAGCTCACCCACAGGGGTATCCTACAATGAGCAGTTCTTC. It is translated as CASSPTGVSYNEQFF. The chain is built from TRBV18 and TRBJ2-1, with 7 positions matching TRBD1. The CDR3 is 15 amino acids. The ends lost 3 bases at V and 1 base at J; junction bases unmatched: 3. The V gene's germline CDR1 is KGHSH and CDR2 LQKENI. Full variable domain (rest looked up from reference TRBV18 and TRBJ2-1): NAGVMQNPRHLVRRRGQEARLRCSPMKGHSHVYWYRQLPEEGLKFMVYLQKENIIDESGMPKERFSAEFPKEGPSILRIQQVVRGDSAAYFCASSPTGVSYNEQFFGPGTRLTVL.

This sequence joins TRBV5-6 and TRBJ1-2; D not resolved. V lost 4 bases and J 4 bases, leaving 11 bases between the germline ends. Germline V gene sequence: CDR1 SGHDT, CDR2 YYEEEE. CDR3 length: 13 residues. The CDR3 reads CASSLSTPYGYTF. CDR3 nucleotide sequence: TGTGCCAGCAGCCTGAGCACCCCCTATGGCTACACCTTC.

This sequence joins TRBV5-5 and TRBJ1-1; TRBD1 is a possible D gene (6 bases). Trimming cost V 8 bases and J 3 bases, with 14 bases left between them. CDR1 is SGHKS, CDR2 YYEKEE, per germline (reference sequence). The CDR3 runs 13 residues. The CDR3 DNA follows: TGTGCCAGTGTGTGGGGGCCGGACACTGAAGCTTTCTTT. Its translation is CASVWGPDTEAFF.

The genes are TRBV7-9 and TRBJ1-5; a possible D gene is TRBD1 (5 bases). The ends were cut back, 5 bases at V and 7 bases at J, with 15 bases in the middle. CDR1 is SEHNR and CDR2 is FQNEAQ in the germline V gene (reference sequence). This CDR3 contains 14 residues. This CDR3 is CASSPTLGVQPQHF. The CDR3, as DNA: TGTGCCAGCAGCCCCACATTGGGGGTACAGCCCCAGCATTTT. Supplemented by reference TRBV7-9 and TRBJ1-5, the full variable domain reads DTGVSQNPRHKITKRGQNVTFRCDPISEHNRLYWYRQTLGQGPEFLTYFQNEAQLEKSRLLSDRFSAERPKGSFSTLEIQRTEQGDSAMYLCASSPTLGVQPQHFGDGTRLSIL.

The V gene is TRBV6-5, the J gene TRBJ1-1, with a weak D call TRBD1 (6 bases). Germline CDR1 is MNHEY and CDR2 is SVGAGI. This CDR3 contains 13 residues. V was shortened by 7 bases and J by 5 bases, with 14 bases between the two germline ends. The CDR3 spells CASTIQGGTEAFF. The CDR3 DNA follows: TGTGCCAGCACCATACAGGGAGGGACTGAAGCTTTCTTT.

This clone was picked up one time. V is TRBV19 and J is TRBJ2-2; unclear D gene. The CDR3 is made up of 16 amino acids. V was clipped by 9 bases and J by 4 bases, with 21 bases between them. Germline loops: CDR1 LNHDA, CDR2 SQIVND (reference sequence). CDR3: CASYPRGPPITGELFF. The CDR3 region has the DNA TGTGCCAGCTACCCCAGAGGTCCACCTATCACCGGGGAGCTGTTTTTT.

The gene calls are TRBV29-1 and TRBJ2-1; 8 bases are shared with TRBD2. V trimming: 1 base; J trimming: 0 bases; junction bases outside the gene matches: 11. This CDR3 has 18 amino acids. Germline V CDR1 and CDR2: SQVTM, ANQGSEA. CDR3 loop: CSVEGLLVAGNSYNEQFF. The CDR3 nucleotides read TGCAGCGTTGAAGGTTTGTTGGTAGCGGGGAACTCCTACAATGAGCAGTTCTTC.

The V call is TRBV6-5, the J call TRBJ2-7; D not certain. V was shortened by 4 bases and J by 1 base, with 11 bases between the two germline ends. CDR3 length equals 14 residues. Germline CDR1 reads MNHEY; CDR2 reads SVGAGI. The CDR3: CASSSDPFSYEQYF. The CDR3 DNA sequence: TGTGCCAGCAGTTCGGACCCTTTTTCCTACGAGCAGTACTTC.

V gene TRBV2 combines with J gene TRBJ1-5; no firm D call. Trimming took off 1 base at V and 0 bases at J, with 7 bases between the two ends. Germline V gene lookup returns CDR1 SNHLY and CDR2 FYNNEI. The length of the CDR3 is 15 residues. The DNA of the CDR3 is TGTGCCAGCAGTGAAGGGGATATTAGCAATCAGCCCCAGCATTTT. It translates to CASSEGDISNQPQHF.